Listed below are T cell receptor beta chains from one sample, sequenced in a study of cytomegalovirus exposure and HLA in healthy donors. Libraries were prepared by immunoSEQ multiplex PCR; TCRdb keeps only in-frame clonotypes and omits some of them. The sample lists about 180,000 clones; less than 80% were seen once. The sample taken for sequencing was PBMCs. The source of these receptors is a man between 18 and 35 years old in good health and CMV-seronegative. Each CDR3 is given with its conserved first and last residue. Fields, in order: D gene, CDR3 length, clone size, J gene, V gene, CDR3 protein, CDR3 DNA. The D gene is left open where the match is weak. Expanded clones are given a class, and other clones once, few, many or no size at all.

d_call: NA
cdr3_length: 10
clone_size: NA
j_call: TRBJ2-3
v_call: TRBV28
cdr3_aa: CASLGATQYF
cdr3_nt: TGTGCCAGCCTGGGGGCCACGCAGTATTTT

d_call: NA
cdr3_length: 16
clone_size: once
j_call: TRBJ2-4
v_call: TRBV19
cdr3_aa: CASSIARVLAKNIQYF
cdr3_nt: TGTGCCAGTAGTATAGCCCGGGTTTTAGCCAAAAACATTCAGTACTTC

d_call: TRBD2
cdr3_length: 17
clone_size: NA
j_call: TRBJ2-5
v_call: TRBV7-2
cdr3_aa: CASSPGLAGGIQETQYF
cdr3_nt: TGTGCCAGCAGTCCAGGACTAGCGGGAGGTATCCAAGAGACCCAGTACTTC

d_call: TRBD2
cdr3_length: 14
clone_size: few
j_call: TRBJ2-5
v_call: TRBV5-1
cdr3_aa: CASSPPGGQETQYF
cdr3_nt: TGCGCCAGCAGCCCACCGGGGGGGCAAGAGACCCAGTACTTC

d_call: NA
cdr3_length: 14
clone_size: NA
j_call: TRBJ2-3
v_call: TRBV9
cdr3_aa: CASSVDHRADTQYF
cdr3_nt: TGTGCCAGCAGCGTAGACCACAGGGCAGATACGCAGTATTTT

d_call: NA
cdr3_length: 14
clone_size: NA
j_call: TRBJ1-2
v_call: TRBV5-4
cdr3_aa: CASSSLGGGYGYTF
cdr3_nt: TGTGCCAGCAGCTCCCTGGGGGGGGGCTATGGCTACACCTTC

d_call: NA
cdr3_length: 14
clone_size: NA
j_call: TRBJ2-5
v_call: TRBV7-2
cdr3_aa: CASSLAGGPETQYF
cdr3_nt: TGTGCCAGCAGCTTAGCGGGGGGGCCCGAGACCCAGTACTTC

d_call: NA
cdr3_length: 15
clone_size: few
j_call: TRBJ1-3
v_call: TRBV18
cdr3_aa: CASSPFTRSGNTIYF
cdr3_nt: TGTGCCAGCTCACCTTTCACACGCTCTGGAAACACCATATATTTT

d_call: NA
cdr3_length: 13
clone_size: NA
j_call: TRBJ2-2
v_call: TRBV5-6
cdr3_aa: CASSRRDTGELFF
cdr3_nt: TGTGCCAGCAGCCGGCGGGACACCGGGGAGCTGTTTTTT

d_call: TRBD1
cdr3_length: 14
clone_size: NA
j_call: TRBJ2-3
v_call: TRBV27
cdr3_aa: CASSFAQGADTQYF
cdr3_nt: TGTGCCAGCAGTTTTGCGCAGGGGGCGGATACGCAGTATTTT

d_call: NA
cdr3_length: 13
clone_size: NA
j_call: TRBJ1-2
v_call: TRBV28
cdr3_aa: CASSSGRGYGYTF
cdr3_nt: TGTGCCAGCAGCTCGGGGAGGGGCTATGGCTACACCTTC

d_call: TRBD1
cdr3_length: 15
clone_size: NA
j_call: TRBJ1-4
v_call: TRBV19
cdr3_aa: CASRPRGRTNEKLFF
cdr3_nt: TGTGCCAGTAGGCCCAGGGGGAGGACTAATGAAAAACTGTTTTTT

d_call: NA
cdr3_length: 14
clone_size: few
j_call: TRBJ1-4
v_call: TRBV9
cdr3_aa: CASSVGGFGEKLFF
cdr3_nt: TGTGCCAGCAGCGTAGGCGGGTTCGGTGAAAAACTGTTTTTT

d_call: NA
cdr3_length: 13
clone_size: NA
j_call: TRBJ1-4
v_call: TRBV18
cdr3_aa: CASSPRETEKLFF
cdr3_nt: TGTGCCAGCTCACCGCGGGAGACTGAAAAACTGTTTTTT

d_call: TRBD1
cdr3_length: 16
clone_size: once
j_call: TRBJ1-4
v_call: TRBV4-1
cdr3_aa: CASSQGNRGRNEKLFF
cdr3_nt: TGCGCCAGCAGCCAAGGGAACAGGGGAAGGAATGAAAAACTGTTTTTT

d_call: NA
cdr3_length: 15
clone_size: NA
j_call: TRBJ1-5
v_call: TRBV5-1
cdr3_aa: CASSLAIWESQPQHF
cdr3_nt: TGCGCCAGCAGCTTGGCGATTTGGGAGAGCCAGCCCCAGCATTTT

d_call: NA
cdr3_length: 16
clone_size: NA
j_call: TRBJ2-7
v_call: TRBV11-1
cdr3_aa: CASSQAMDMSSYEQYF
cdr3_nt: TGTGCCAGCAGCCAAGCGATGGACATGAGCTCCTACGAGCAGTACTTC

d_call: NA
cdr3_length: 15
clone_size: NA
j_call: TRBJ2-1
v_call: TRBV4-1
cdr3_aa: CASSQVRREYNEQFF
cdr3_nt: TGCGCCAGCAGCCAAGTCCGGAGGGAGTACAATGAGCAGTTCTTC

d_call: NA
cdr3_length: 18
clone_size: NA
j_call: TRBJ2-1
v_call: TRBV21-1
cdr3_aa: CASSSSDRVRTVCNEQFF
cdr3_nt: TGTGCCAGCAGCTCCTCGGACAGGGTACGGACCGTATGCAATGAGCAGTTCTTC

d_call: NA
cdr3_length: 14
clone_size: once
j_call: TRBJ2-1
v_call: TRBV4-1
cdr3_aa: CASSQDPPGYEQFF
cdr3_nt: TGCGCCAGCAGCCAAGATCCCCCCGGGTATGAGCAGTTCTTC

d_call: TRBD1
cdr3_length: 12
clone_size: once
j_call: TRBJ1-5
v_call: TRBV19
cdr3_aa: CASRDRAQPQHF
cdr3_nt: TGTGCCAGCCGGGACAGGGCTCAGCCCCAGCATTTT

d_call: NA
cdr3_length: 11
clone_size: NA
j_call: TRBJ1-2
v_call: TRBV5-1
cdr3_aa: CASSSNYGYTF
cdr3_nt: TGCGCCAGCAGTTCGAACTATGGCTACACCTTC